Listed below are T cell receptor beta chains from one sample, sequenced in a study of neoadjuvant anti-PD-1 for oral cavity cancer. Clones were read by immunoSEQ multiplex PCR, and TCRdb kept only the in-frame ones, dropping some. This table holds approximately 13,000 clones, 67% found once. The sample here was PBMCs, taken after nivolumab (anti-PD-1) treatment. These receptor sequences come from a person aged 35 to 85 with oral cavity squamous cell carcinoma. CDR3s include the opening cysteine and the closing phenylalanine or tryptophan. The order of the fields is J gene, V gene, CDR3 protein.

TRBJ2-7 TRBV5-1 CASSLAGIPYEQYF
TRBJ2-7 TRBV2 CASSEAGEQYF
TRBJ1-1 TRBV28 CASSLAGQNTEAFF
TRBJ2-2 TRBV5-1 CASSLGATGELFF
TRBJ2-3 TRBV9 CASSVSGGSTDTQYF
TRBJ1-2 TRBV5-5 CASSFGRRDYGYTF
TRBJ1-1 TRBV2 CASSAVGSPMNTEAFF
TRBJ1-5 TRBV15 CATSSELGYGNQPQHF
TRBJ2-3 TRBV9 CASSVAGLNTDTQYF
TRBJ1-2 TRBV6-5 CASSWQGRYTF
TRBJ2-7 TRBV11-2 CASRLDSPSGRNEQYF
TRBJ1-2 TRBV5-5 CASSFGIGYLGYTF
TRBJ2-1 TRBV2 CARGLAGANEQFF
TRBJ2-2 TRBV10-2 CASTPQANTGELFF
TRBJ1-5 TRBV27 CASSSGRSSNQPQHF
TRBJ2-7 TRBV6-5 CAIRVGEAGGEQYF
TRBJ2-3 TRBV9 CASSGSGVHTDTQYF
TRBJ2-5 TRBV30 CAWSTGETQYF
TRBJ1-2 TRBV5-4 CASSLWRVGYGYTF
TRBJ1-1 TRBV7-3 CASSQLVGTEAFF
TRBJ2-5 TRBV14 CASSRTSAYQETQYF
TRBJ1-5 TRBV28 CASSLPRQGNQPQHF
TRBJ1-1 TRBV7-3 CASSLLADSLNTEAFF
TRBJ1-3 TRBV11-2 CASSLEQRGNTIYF
TRBJ2-3 TRBV6-5 CASSFGLETDTQYF
TRBJ2-7 TRBV5-5 CASSYPRGGAGDEQYF
TRBJ2-7 TRBV19 CASSSMWGSGYEQYF
TRBJ1-5 TRBV28 CASTTTAAGSQPQHF
TRBJ2-7 TRBV28 CASITGTSGGYEQYF
TRBJ2-1 TRBV6-5 CASNWGDEQFF
TRBJ2-1 TRBV10-3 CAISVGAGVSDEQFF
TRBJ2-3 TRBV20-1 CSGGTDTQYF
TRBJ2-2 TRBV14 CASSQDPGTAFGELFF
TRBJ2-3 TRBV4-2 CASSQDLGTGTDTQYF
TRBJ2-7 TRBV7-2 CASSLERSHEQYF
TRBJ2-7 TRBV7-2 CASSFAGGGSYEQYF
TRBJ2-7 TRBV5-6 CASSPVDLTGREQYF
TRBJ2-7 TRBV5-4 CASSREGSYYEQYF
TRBJ2-7 TRBV7-9 CASSLFGHEQYF
TRBJ2-2 TRBV9 CASSVAGRAAGELFF
TRBJ2-5 TRBV27 CASSLWGGRETQYF
TRBJ2-6 TRBV6-1 CASSEASDRVFVGANVLTF
TRBJ2-7 TRBV5-1 CATRDGESSYEQYF
TRBJ2-5 TRBV5-1 CASSLDRETQYF
TRBJ2-7 TRBV7-9 CASSPGPIYEQYF
TRBJ2-4 TRBV6-1 CASSEAGGSNIQYF
TRBJ2-2 TRBV6-5 CASSPGVATGELFF
TRBJ2-2 TRBV7-3 CASSSTGNTGELFF
TRBJ2-1 TRBV9 CASSVVEGAYGEQFF
TRBJ1-5 TRBV10-3 CAISESRDRGDQPQHF
TRBJ2-1 TRBV10-3 CAISESTGGSYNEQFF
TRBJ1-2 TRBV7-9 CASSQLGDSYGYTF
TRBJ2-1 TRBV6-5 CASSLTSGSNNEQFF
TRBJ1-1 TRBV5-1 CASSRTGEGRNTEAFF
TRBJ2-7 TRBV6-5 CASSEPGFRGEQYF
TRBJ2-3 TRBV9 CASSVAGLAYPDTQYF
TRBJ2-2 TRBV7-3 CASSLTGTGELFF
TRBJ2-1 TRBV27 CASSSPIAQNEQFF
TRBJ2-1 TRBV2 CASSDRGSYNEQFF